This T cell receptor (beta chain) is drawn from a study of shared clonotypes between healthy human individuals. This clone appeared a single time. Sequencing used immunoSEQ multiplex PCR; TCRdb keeps in-frame clones, though not all of them. The data contain 550,000 to 750,000 clones, roughly 94% of them singletons. CD45RO negativity and positive selection for CCR7 defined naive CD8 cells, a population that excluded terminally differentiated effector memory CD45RA+ cells. Germline assignment: CDR1 MNHNY and CDR2 SVGAGI (reference sequence). The CDR3 covers 16 residues. Trimming cost V 6 bases and J 2 bases; bases outside gene matches: 7.

The chain links TRBV6-6 to TRBJ1-3, with TRBD1 identical over 10 bases. The sample was naive CD8+ T cells sorted from blood. The TCR comes from a man aged 30 to 39 in good health. The chain's CDR3 is CASRSGQGFTGNTIYF. In DNA form, the CDR3 reads TGTGCCAGCAGGTCGGGACAGGGGTTCACTGGAAACACCATATATTTT.